These T cell receptor beta chains were read from a single sample in a study of cytomegalovirus exposure and HLA in healthy donors. Sequencing was performed with immunoSEQ multiplex PCR; in TCRdb, only in-frame clones are kept and a portion is missing. Of roughly 100,000 clones detected, 73% appear once; the ten largest clones hold approximately 3.5%. The specimen sequenced was PBMCs. The receptors were sampled from a man aged 40-50 years in good health and CMV-seronegative. CDR3s include the opening cysteine and the closing phenylalanine or tryptophan. Each record gives: D gene, V gene, J gene, clone size, CDR3 DNA, CDR3 protein. A D gene is named only where the DNA matches it firmly. A clone size is listed for some rows: how often the clone was seen (once, few, many), or a class if it is expanded.

d_gene: -; v_gene: TRBV7-2; j_gene: TRBJ1-6; abundance: -; CDR3nt: TGTGCCAGCCGGGGGGCTAACGGTTCACCCCTCCACTTT; CDR3aa: CASRGANGSPLHF
d_gene: -; v_gene: TRBV7-5; j_gene: TRBJ1-1; abundance: -; CDR3nt: TGTGCCAGAAGCTTAGTAGGGGGAAACACTGAAGCTTTCTTT; CDR3aa: CARSLVGGNTEAFF
d_gene: TRBD1; v_gene: TRBV10-3; j_gene: TRBJ1-1; abundance: -; CDR3nt: TGTGCCATCAGTGAGGCTAGGACAGGGCGACCTGAAGCTTTCTTT; CDR3aa: CAISEARTGRPEAFF
d_gene: -; v_gene: TRBV6-1; j_gene: TRBJ1-4; abundance: few; CDR3nt: TGTGCCAGCAGTGACAGGGGCTGGTCGACTAATGAAAAACTGTTTTTT; CDR3aa: CASSDRGWSTNEKLFF
d_gene: TRBD2; v_gene: TRBV7-6; j_gene: TRBJ2-1; abundance: -; CDR3nt: TGTGCCAGCAGCTTAGTTCCCTTTGCTAGCGGGGGGGCCAAAGAGCAGTTCTTC; CDR3aa: CASSLVPFASGGAKEQFF
d_gene: TRBD1; v_gene: TRBV13; j_gene: TRBJ2-2; abundance: -; CDR3nt: TGTGCCAGCCAGGGGGCGGACGGGGAGCTGTTTTTT; CDR3aa: CASQGADGELFF
d_gene: -; v_gene: TRBV5-1; j_gene: TRBJ1-5; abundance: -; CDR3nt: TGCGCCAGCAGGGCGGTCGCAGATAGCAATCAGCCCCAGCATTTT; CDR3aa: CASRAVADSNQPQHF
d_gene: -; v_gene: TRBV9; j_gene: TRBJ1-2; abundance: -; CDR3nt: TGTGCCAGCAGCGCCAGCTATGGCTACACCTTC; CDR3aa: CASSASYGYTF
d_gene: -; v_gene: TRBV27; j_gene: TRBJ1-2; abundance: -; CDR3nt: TGTGCCAGCAGTTTTGGGCCGGTGAACTATGGCTACACCTTC; CDR3aa: CASSFGPVNYGYTF
d_gene: TRBD2; v_gene: TRBV5-6; j_gene: TRBJ2-1; abundance: -; CDR3nt: TGTGCCAGCAGCTTGGGGGGGGGAATAGCGAATGAGCAGTTCTTC; CDR3aa: CASSLGGGIANEQFF
d_gene: -; v_gene: TRBV6-4; j_gene: TRBJ2-2; abundance: -; CDR3nt: TGTGCCAGCAGTGACTCGGGGCATAGGGAGCTGTTTTTT; CDR3aa: CASSDSGHRELFF
d_gene: -; v_gene: TRBV5-1; j_gene: TRBJ1-1; abundance: -; CDR3nt: TGCGCCAGCAGCTTGGAGGGGAAAGACACTGAAGCTTTCTTT; CDR3aa: CASSLEGKDTEAFF
d_gene: -; v_gene: TRBV30; j_gene: TRBJ2-1; abundance: -; CDR3nt: TGTGCCTGGAGTTTGGGCCCGTCGGTGAATGAGCAGTTCTTC; CDR3aa: CAWSLGPSVNEQFF
d_gene: TRBD1; v_gene: TRBV29-1; j_gene: TRBJ2-5; abundance: few; CDR3nt: TGCAGCGTTTTCTACTTCGAGACAGGGCCGGAGACCCAGTACTTC; CDR3aa: CSVFYFETGPETQYF
d_gene: TRBD1; v_gene: TRBV7-2; j_gene: TRBJ1-1; abundance: few; CDR3nt: TGTGCCAGCAGCGCGGAGGGACAGGGGATGACTGAAGCTTTCTTT; CDR3aa: CASSAEGQGMTEAFF
d_gene: TRBD2; v_gene: TRBV6-5; j_gene: TRBJ2-7; abundance: -; CDR3nt: TGTGCCAGCCAACTAGCGGGGGGCTCCTACGAGCAGTACTTC; CDR3aa: CASQLAGGSYEQYF
d_gene: TRBD1; v_gene: TRBV6-5; j_gene: TRBJ2-1; abundance: -; CDR3nt: TGTGCCAGCAGGGGGACAGGGACCTACAATGAGCAGTTCTTC; CDR3aa: CASRGTGTYNEQFF
d_gene: TRBD1; v_gene: TRBV5-1; j_gene: TRBJ2-7; abundance: -; CDR3nt: TGCGCCAGCAGCTTGGGCCGCGGGACAGGGGGCTGGTACGAGCAGTACTTC; CDR3aa: CASSLGRGTGGWYEQYF
d_gene: TRBD2; v_gene: TRBV19; j_gene: TRBJ2-3; abundance: -; CDR3nt: TGTGCCAGTAGCGAACTAGCGGGGGTCACAGATACGCAGTATTTT; CDR3aa: CASSELAGVTDTQYF
d_gene: TRBD2; v_gene: TRBV5-5; j_gene: TRBJ2-1; abundance: -; CDR3nt: TGTGCCAGCAGCTTGGCAGTAGCGGGGGGAGGTGAGCAGTTCTTC; CDR3aa: CASSLAVAGGGEQFF
d_gene: -; v_gene: TRBV30; j_gene: TRBJ1-5; abundance: -; CDR3nt: TGTGCCTGGAGTTCAGGGGCCGGGCAGCCCCAGCATTTT; CDR3aa: CAWSSGAGQPQHF
d_gene: -; v_gene: TRBV6-5; j_gene: TRBJ2-5; abundance: -; CDR3nt: TGTGCCAGCAGGCCAACCATGAGTCGGGGAGAGACCCAGTACTTC; CDR3aa: CASRPTMSRGETQYF
d_gene: -; v_gene: TRBV29-1; j_gene: TRBJ1-3; abundance: -; CDR3nt: TGCAGCGTTCGGAACGACAGAGACTCTGGAAACACCATATATTTT; CDR3aa: CSVRNDRDSGNTIYF
d_gene: TRBD1; v_gene: TRBV10-3; j_gene: TRBJ1-4; abundance: -; CDR3nt: TGTGCCATCAGTGAGGACAGGGTTAATGAAAAACTGTTTTTT; CDR3aa: CAISEDRVNEKLFF
d_gene: TRBD2; v_gene: TRBV4-2; j_gene: TRBJ2-7; abundance: -; CDR3nt: TGTGCCAGCAGCCAAGAAAGTGCAGCGGGGGGCGCCTACGAGCAGTACTTC; CDR3aa: CASSQESAAGGAYEQYF
d_gene: -; v_gene: TRBV5-8; j_gene: TRBJ2-7; abundance: -; CDR3nt: TGTGCCAGCAGCTTGGTTGGGGCCCCCTACGAGCAGTACTTC; CDR3aa: CASSLVGAPYEQYF
d_gene: TRBD1; v_gene: TRBV14; j_gene: TRBJ1-2; abundance: -; CDR3nt: TGTGCCAGCAGCCAAGTACCGGGACAGGGACCTCTTAACTATGGCTACACCTTC; CDR3aa: CASSQVPGQGPLNYGYTF
d_gene: -; v_gene: TRBV27; j_gene: TRBJ2-7; abundance: -; CDR3nt: TGTGCCAGCAGTTCCCCCGGCGAGCAGTACTTC; CDR3aa: CASSSPGEQYF
d_gene: TRBD2; v_gene: TRBV27; j_gene: TRBJ2-5; abundance: -; CDR3nt: TGTGCCAGCAGTTTACTTAGCGGGGGTGAGACCCAGTACTTC; CDR3aa: CASSLLSGGETQYF
d_gene: -; v_gene: TRBV14; j_gene: TRBJ2-2; abundance: once; CDR3nt: TGTGCCAGCAGCCAAGGGTACAGGGAAATGAACACCGGGGAGCTGTTTTTT; CDR3aa: CASSQGYREMNTGELFF
d_gene: TRBD1; v_gene: TRBV5-4; j_gene: TRBJ2-1; abundance: -; CDR3nt: TGTGCCAGCAGCTCCGGGACAGGCTTCTACAATGAGCAGTTCTTC; CDR3aa: CASSSGTGFYNEQFF
d_gene: TRBD1; v_gene: TRBV13; j_gene: TRBJ1-4; abundance: -; CDR3nt: TGTGCCAGCAGCTCCTCACAGGGGGCGGCTGAAAAACTGTTTTTT; CDR3aa: CASSSSQGAAEKLFF
d_gene: -; v_gene: TRBV4-2; j_gene: TRBJ2-5; abundance: -; CDR3nt: TGTGCCAGCAGCCAAGATCGGCTTAACAGGGTGGTGCTAGAGACCCAGTACTTC; CDR3aa: CASSQDRLNRVVLETQYF
d_gene: -; v_gene: TRBV2; j_gene: TRBJ1-1; abundance: -; CDR3nt: TGTGCCAGCACGACATTCCAGGGGAACACTGAAGCTTTCTTT; CDR3aa: CASTTFQGNTEAFF
d_gene: -; v_gene: TRBV19; j_gene: TRBJ1-6; abundance: -; CDR3nt: TGTGCCAGTAGTGTTACAGGGTTGAATTCACCCCTCCACTTT; CDR3aa: CASSVTGLNSPLHF
d_gene: TRBD2; v_gene: TRBV11-1; j_gene: TRBJ2-3; abundance: -; CDR3nt: TGTGCCAGCAGCTCACGACTAGCGGGGGAAGATACGCAGTATTTT; CDR3aa: CASSSRLAGEDTQYF
d_gene: -; v_gene: TRBV7-9; j_gene: TRBJ2-1; abundance: -; CDR3nt: TGTGCCAGCAGCTTACCGCAGGGGCGGTACAATGAGCAGTTCTTC; CDR3aa: CASSLPQGRYNEQFF
d_gene: -; v_gene: TRBV5-1; j_gene: TRBJ2-1; abundance: -; CDR3nt: TGCGCCAGCAGCTCGGGCGGGGCCTACAATGAGCAGTTCTTC; CDR3aa: CASSSGGAYNEQFF
d_gene: TRBD2; v_gene: TRBV4-1; j_gene: TRBJ2-3; abundance: -; CDR3nt: TGCGCCAGCAGCCAACTACCGGGACTAGCGGGCCAAGAAATCGCAGATACGCAGTATTTT; CDR3aa: CASSQLPGLAGQEIADTQYF
d_gene: -; v_gene: TRBV19; j_gene: TRBJ1-5; abundance: -; CDR3nt: TGTGCCAGTAGTAAACAACAGGGTACCAATCAGCCCCAGCATTTT; CDR3aa: CASSKQQGTNQPQHF
d_gene: -; v_gene: TRBV5-4; j_gene: TRBJ2-3; abundance: -; CDR3nt: TGTGCCAGCAGCTCCTCGACCTCCCGGGCGGGTGGCACAGATACGCAGTATTTT; CDR3aa: CASSSSTSRAGGTDTQYF
d_gene: -; v_gene: TRBV20-1; j_gene: TRBJ2-1; abundance: -; CDR3nt: TGCAGTGCTAGTTCTTATGAGCAGTTCTTC; CDR3aa: CSASSYEQFF
d_gene: -; v_gene: TRBV21-1; j_gene: TRBJ2-3; abundance: -; CDR3nt: TGTGCCAGCAGCCTTGGGAGGGTGAGGGCCACAGATACGCAGTATTTT; CDR3aa: CASSLGRVRATDTQYF
d_gene: TRBD1; v_gene: TRBV20-1; j_gene: TRBJ1-1; abundance: -; CDR3nt: TGCAGTGCTAGCAGGGGGTTGGGAGCTTTCTTT; CDR3aa: CSASRGLGAFF
d_gene: -; v_gene: TRBV7-2; j_gene: TRBJ1-2; abundance: -; CDR3nt: TGTGTCATCACCGAGGGGGGGAACTATGGCTACACCTTC; CDR3aa: CVITEGGNYGYTF